Listed below are T cell receptor beta chains from one sample, sequenced in a study of cytomegalovirus exposure and HLA in healthy donors. The repertoire was sequenced with immunoSEQ multiplex PCR; TCRdb's copy has only in-frame clones and lacks some. The table records about 310,000 clones, approximately 86% of them present only once. Sequenced: PBMCs. The receptors originated from a man aged 25 to 45 in good health and CMV-seronegative. CDR3s include the opening cysteine and the closing phenylalanine or tryptophan. A D gene is named only where the DNA matches it firmly. Size values are once, few and many counts, or a class for expanded clones, and some rows have none.

J,size,length,D,V,DNA,CDR3
TRBJ1-1,NA,12,NA,TRBV7-2,TGTGCCAGCAGCCCCCCCCGGAGTGAAGCTTTCTTT,CASSPPRSEAFF
TRBJ2-2,once,18,TRBD1,TRBV27,TGTGCCAGCAGTTCTGACCTGGACAGGGCCCATTTCACCGGGGAGCTGTTTTTT,CASSSDLDRAHFTGELFF
TRBJ1-5,NA,14,NA,TRBV19,TGTGCCAGTAGTCTGGGGAGCAGCAATCAGCCCCAGCATTTT,CASSLGSSNQPQHF
TRBJ2-7,NA,11,NA,TRBV29-1,TGCAGCGTTGTAGGGGGGGGCGAGCAGTACTTC,CSVVGGGEQYF
TRBJ2-2,NA,15,TRBD2,TRBV9,TGTGCCAGCAGCGTAGGATGGCTAGCGGGCGGGGAGCTGTTTTTT,CASSVGWLAGGELFF
TRBJ2-5,NA,15,TRBD1,TRBV27,TGTGCCAGCAGTCTAAGGACAGGACGCTCGGAGACCCAGTACTTC,CASSLRTGRSETQYF
TRBJ1-3,NA,16,NA,TRBV6-5,TGTGCCAGCAGTTATTCCCGTCGTGTGACAGGAAACACCATATATTTT,CASSYSRRVTGNTIYF
TRBJ1-6,few,14,NA,TRBV30,TGTGCCTGGAGTGTCGGGATTCAAAATTCACCCCTCCACTTT,CAWSVGIQNSPLHF
TRBJ2-7,NA,14,TRBD1,TRBV4-1,TGCGCCAGCAGCCAGAGGACAGGGGCCTACGAGCAGTACTTC,CASSQRTGAYEQYF
TRBJ1-5,NA,14,NA,TRBV6-1,TGTGCCAGCAGTGCTAACAGCCGCAATCAGCCCCAGCATTTT,CASSANSRNQPQHF
TRBJ2-5,NA,16,TRBD2,TRBV7-8,TGTGCCAGCAGCTTAAGGGCGGGGGGGCCTAAAGAGACCCAGTACTTC,CASSLRAGGPKETQYF
TRBJ2-3,NA,14,NA,TRBV7-6,TGTGCCAGCAGCCGCTTGGGGGGTCCGGATACGCAGTATTTT,CASSRLGGPDTQYF
TRBJ2-1,NA,15,NA,TRBV11-3,TGTGCCAGCAGCCCCCGGCAGGGCAGGAGCGATGAGCAGTTCTTC,CASSPRQGRSDEQFF
TRBJ2-3,NA,16,TRBD2,TRBV2,TGTGCCAGCAGCCGAACTAGCGGGGGGCGGTTCGATACGCAGTATTTT,CASSRTSGGRFDTQYF
TRBJ2-1,NA,14,NA,TRBV7-8,TGTGCCAGCACCCCGTCGGGGTCCGGGGGTGAGCAGTTCTTC,CASTPSGSGGEQFF
TRBJ2-7,NA,15,TRBD2,TRBV6-1,TGTGCCAGCAGGACGGTAGCGGGGGGTACCTACGAGCAGTACTTC,CASRTVAGGTYEQYF
TRBJ1-2,NA,13,NA,TRBV9,TGTGCCAGCAGCGTTGGAGGGGACTATGGCTACACCTTC,CASSVGGDYGYTF
TRBJ1-1,NA,13,NA,TRBV6-4,TGTGCCAGCAGTGATGAGGTAAACACTGAAGCTTTCTTT,CASSDEVNTEAFF
TRBJ2-2,many,12,NA,TRBV7-2,TGTGCCAGCAGCTGGGCGACCGGGGAGCTGTTTTTT,CASSWATGELFF
TRBJ2-2,many,11,NA,TRBV10-3,TGTGCCATCAGCAGCACCGGGGAGCTGTTTTTT,CAISSTGELFF
TRBJ1-2,NA,14,TRBD1,TRBV7-9,TGTGCCAGCAGCCCGGTGACAGGGAACTATGGCTACACCTTC,CASSPVTGNYGYTF
TRBJ2-5,NA,16,TRBD2,TRBV6-5,TGTGCCAGCAGTTACTCGAGCGGGGGGGACGCAGAGACCCAGTACTTC,CASSYSSGGDAETQYF
TRBJ2-7,NA,15,TRBD1,TRBV27,TGTGCCAGCAGTCCCCGGGACAGACCAACCTACGAGCAGTACTTC,CASSPRDRPTYEQYF
TRBJ2-7,NA,13,TRBD1,TRBV19,TGTGCCAGTAGGACAGGGGGCGCAGGGGAGCAGTACTTC,CASRTGGAGEQYF
TRBJ1-1,NA,15,NA,TRBV11-1,TGTGCCAGCAGCTCCCGACAGCCTTGGAACACTGAAGCTTTCTTT,CASSSRQPWNTEAFF
TRBJ1-4,NA,15,TRBD1,TRBV6-1,TGTGCCAGCAGCGAAACGGGACAGAGAAATGAAAAACTGTTTTTT,CASSETGQRNEKLFF
TRBJ1-1,NA,14,NA,TRBV6-5,TGTGCCAGCAGTTTTACAGGGATGAACACTGAAGCTTTCTTT,CASSFTGMNTEAFF
TRBJ1-1,NA,15,NA,TRBV6-5,TGTGCCAGCAGTCTCGGCTCGACAGGGAACACTGAAGCTTTCTTT,CASSLGSTGNTEAFF
TRBJ1-2,NA,16,TRBD1,TRBV27,TGTGCCAGCAGTCGGTCGGGACAGCCCATTAACTATGGCTACACCTTC,CASSRSGQPINYGYTF
TRBJ2-7,NA,15,TRBD1,TRBV6-1,TGTGCCAGCAGCGGGGACAGAACCTCCTCCTACGAGCAGTACTTC,CASSGDRTSSYEQYF
TRBJ2-1,once,13,TRBD1,TRBV6-1,TGTGCCAGCAGAAGGACAGGGGTTACTGAGCAGTTCTTC,CASRRTGVTEQFF
TRBJ2-7,NA,15,NA,TRBV5-6,TGTGCCAGCAGCTTGTGGACAGCGTCTGCATACGAGCAGTACTTC,CASSLWTASAYEQYF
TRBJ2-2,once,15,TRBD1,TRBV6-6,TGTGCCAGCAGTTACTCGGGACAGCTCACCGGGGAGCTGTTTTTT,CASSYSGQLTGELFF
TRBJ1-1,NA,15,NA,TRBV7-9,TGTGCCAGCAGCTTAGTGAAGGGGGATGGAACTGAAGCTTTCTTT,CASSLVKGDGTEAFF
TRBJ2-5,NA,14,NA,TRBV5-4,TGTGCCAGCAGCTTGGAGGCGACAAGGGAGACCCAGTACTTC,CASSLEATRETQYF
TRBJ1-1,NA,18,TRBD1,TRBV7-9,TGTGCCAGCAGCTTACCGAGACAGGGGGAGGGAGATCACACTGAAGCTTTCTTT,CASSLPRQGEGDHTEAFF
TRBJ2-3,NA,16,TRBD2,TRBV27,TGTGCCAGCAGTTTCCTCGGGCGGGGGACCACAGATACGCAGTATTTT,CASSFLGRGTTDTQYF
TRBJ2-3,NA,16,TRBD1,TRBV4-3,TGCGCCAGCAGCCAACAGGACAGGGGGTGGACAGATACGCAGTATTTT,CASSQQDRGWTDTQYF
TRBJ2-7,few,15,NA,TRBV5-1,TGCGCCAGCAGCCCGGGGGACAGCCTGGCCTACGAGCAGTACTTC,CASSPGDSLAYEQYF
TRBJ1-1,NA,14,TRBD1,TRBV29-1,TGCAGCGTTCACCGACAGGGACTCAAGACTGAAGCTTTCTTT,CSVHRQGLKTEAFF
TRBJ1-2,NA,13,NA,TRBV19,TGTGCCAGTAGTATGTTCGACAGCTATGGCTACACCTTC,CASSMFDSYGYTF
TRBJ2-3,NA,11,NA,TRBV6-1,TGTGCCAGCAGCTACCTCGATACGCAGTATTTT,CASSYLDTQYF
TRBJ1-5,NA,13,NA,TRBV27,TGTGCCAGCAGTTTGGGAAACAGGCAGCCCCAGCATTTT,CASSLGNRQPQHF
TRBJ2-7,NA,17,TRBD1,TRBV7-9,TGTGCCAGCAGCCGCCTCCGGCGGGACAGGGGGAACTACGAGCAGTACTTC,CASSRLRRDRGNYEQYF
TRBJ2-3,NA,16,NA,TRBV7-9,TGTGCCAGCAGCCGACAGGGAGGTTTGATGGCAGATACGCAGTATTTT,CASSRQGGLMADTQYF
TRBJ1-4,NA,15,TRBD1,TRBV15,TGTGCCACCAGCAGTAAACCGGGACAGGTCCTAAAACTGTTTTTT,CATSSKPGQVLKLFF
TRBJ1-5,NA,14,NA,TRBV6-6,TGTGCCAGCAGTTACTCCACGGGGAATCAGCCCCAGCATTTT,CASSYSTGNQPQHF
TRBJ1-6,NA,15,NA,TRBV10-2,TGCGCCAGCAGTGAAGCTGGCTCCTATAATTCACCCCTCCACTTT,CASSEAGSYNSPLHF
TRBJ2-2,once,14,NA,TRBV6-1,TGTGCCAGCAGTCTTAACAGTAAACCCGGGGAGCTGTTTTTT,CASSLNSKPGELFF
TRBJ1-2,NA,15,NA,TRBV6-5,TGTGCCAGCAGTTACCTTTCAGGGCTTAACTATGGCTACACCTTC,CASSYLSGLNYGYTF
TRBJ2-1,NA,14,TRBD2,TRBV7-2,TGTGCCAGCAGCGCGAGCGGGGGGGCCGGGGAGCAGTTCTTC,CASSASGGAGEQFF
TRBJ2-1,NA,15,NA,TRBV19,TGTGCCAGTAGTATGAAGGGGATTTCCTACAATGAGCAGTTCTTC,CASSMKGISYNEQFF
TRBJ2-3,NA,13,NA,TRBV29-1,TGCAGCGTTGAGAGCGGTCTTACAGATACGCAGTATTTT,CSVESGLTDTQYF
TRBJ2-2,NA,16,NA,TRBV6-6,TGTGCCAGCAGTCACCCCGGACAGTCGAACACCGGGGAGCTGTTTTTT,CASSHPGQSNTGELFF
TRBJ1-2,once,14,NA,TRBV9,TGTGCCAGCAGCGTAGGGACTCTTCAGAGTGGCTACACCTTC,CASSVGTLQSGYTF